This is a list of T cell receptor beta chains from one sample in a study of CD8 T cells in Susac syndrome. From the immunoSEQ multiplex PCR reads, TCRdb called clonotypes with MiXCR, one entry per CDR3 protein. The data show 180,000 or so distinct CDR3 sequences, roughly 94% seen once. The material sequenced was CD4+ T cells from PBMCs. All receptors come from a human donor with Susac syndrome. Each CDR3 is given with its conserved first and last residue. Fields, in order: V gene, clone size, J gene, D gene, CDR3 protein, CDR3 DNA. D genes are given only for firm matches. The size entry is marked missing in some rows and otherwise reads once, few, many or a size class.

TRBV28	.	TRBJ1-2	.	CASSTVGSWPVYGYTF	TGTGCCAGCAGCACTGTTGGGAGTTGGCCTGTCTATGGCTACACCTTC
TRBV4-2	.	TRBJ1-4	TRBD1	CASSQVDPGQTNEKLFF	TGTGCCAGCAGCCAAGTCGATCCGGGACAGACTAATGAAAAACTGTTTTTT
TRBV7-9	once	TRBJ2-2	TRBD1	CASSSEGTAGELFF	TGTGCCAGCAGCTCAGAAGGGACAGCCGGGGAGCTGTTTTTT
TRBV28	.	TRBJ1-4	.	CASSPRAGPEKLFF	TGTGCCAGCAGCCCCAGGGCAGGTCCTGAAAAACTGTTTTTT
TRBV5-1	.	TRBJ1-2	.	CASSPSYAGNGYTF	TGCGCCAGCAGCCCTTCTTATGCGGGTAATGGCTACACCTTC
TRBV2	.	TRBJ2-1	.	CASSEDRKNYNEQFF	TGTGCCAGCAGTGAAGACAGGAAAAACTACAATGAGCAGTTCTTC
TRBV20-1	.	TRBJ1-1	.	CSARVFRETEAFF	TGCAGTGCTAGGGTATTCAGGGAAACTGAAGCTTTCTTT
TRBV20-1	.	TRBJ1-2	TRBD1	CSAPDRMGGYTF	TGCAGTGCCCCGGACAGGATGGGTGGCTACACCTTC
TRBV11-2	.	TRBJ1-1	.	CASSDPNEGFPEAFF	TGTGCCAGCAGCGACCCTAACGAGGGCTTTCCTGAAGCTTTCTTT
TRBV7-9	.	TRBJ2-7	TRBD1	CASRGQNFYEQYF	TGTGCCAGCAGGGGACAGAACTTCTACGAGCAGTACTTC
TRBV5-1	once	TRBJ2-3	.	CASSLLGDSGDTQYF	TGCGCCAGCAGCTTGTTGGGGGATAGTGGAGATACGCAGTATTTT
TRBV11-2	.	TRBJ2-1	TRBD2	CASTLGGGRAGSYNEQFF	TGTGCCAGCACCTTGGGCGGCGGGAGGGCTGGGTCCTACAATGAGCAGTTCTTC
TRBV28	.	TRBJ1-5	.	CASRLGSGSNQPQHF	TGTGCCAGCAGACTAGGGTCGGGAAGCAATCAGCCCCAGCATTTT
TRBV7-2	.	TRBJ2-3	.	CATQGTPSTDTQYF	TGTGCCACCCAAGGGACTCCTAGCACAGATACGCAGTATTTT
TRBV12-2	.	TRBJ2-7	.	CASRLVVAGAPYEQYF	TGTGCAAGTCGCTTAGTAGTGGCGGGGGCACCCTACGAGCAGTACTTC
TRBV20-1	.	TRBJ2-3	TRBD1	CSALRGHGDTQYF	TGCAGTGCTCTCAGGGGGCACGGAGATACGCAGTATTTT
TRBV30	.	TRBJ2-3	.	CAWTRSTDTQYF	TGTGCCTGGACCCGTAGCACAGATACGCAGTATTTT
TRBV20-1	.	TRBJ2-1	.	CSASRRGSSYNEQFF	TGCAGTGCTAGTAGACGGGGGAGCTCCTACAATGAGCAGTTCTTC
TRBV2	.	TRBJ2-1	TRBD2	CASSEEAGGRQFF	TGTGCCAGCAGTGAGGAAGCGGGGGGGCGGCAGTTCTTC
TRBV28	.	TRBJ2-6	TRBD1	CASSYRTGGRSGANVLTF	TGTGCCAGCAGTTACCGGACAGGGGGCAGGTCTGGGGCCAACGTCCTGACTTTC
TRBV7-9	.	TRBJ2-3	.	CASSQIADTQYF	TGTGCCAGCAGCCAAATCGCAGATACGCAGTATTTT
TRBV20-1	.	TRBJ2-1	.	CSAKGPDNNEQFF	TGCAGTGCTAAGGGCCCCGATAACAATGAGCAGTTCTTC
TRBV6-2/TRBV6-3	.	TRBJ1-1	TRBD1	CASSNPGQGNTEAFF	TGTGCCAGCAGTAACCCGGGACAGGGGAACACTGAAGCTTTCTTT
TRBV21-1	.	TRBJ2-7	.	CASSIRDRAEEQYF	TGTGCCAGCAGCATCCGGGACAGGGCAGAGGAGCAGTACTTC
TRBV6-6	.	TRBJ1-2	.	CASSSWGQDGYTF	TGTGCCAGCAGTTCCTGGGGGCAAGATGGCTACACCTTC
TRBV28	.	TRBJ1-1	TRBD1	CASSPRTGEAFF	TGTGCCAGCAGCCCCCGGACAGGGGAAGCTTTCTTT
TRBV29-1	.	TRBJ2-7	TRBD2	CSAMTSGRAFYEQYF	TGCAGCGCCATGACTAGCGGGAGGGCCTTTTACGAGCAGTACTTC
TRBV20-1	.	TRBJ2-4	.	CSAFQKLAKNIQYF	TGCAGTGCTTTTCAGAAACTAGCCAAAAACATTCAGTACTTC
TRBV18	.	TRBJ1-1	.	CASSPNQGRNTEAFF	TGTGCCAGCTCACCAAATCAGGGTCGGAACACTGAAGCTTTCTTT